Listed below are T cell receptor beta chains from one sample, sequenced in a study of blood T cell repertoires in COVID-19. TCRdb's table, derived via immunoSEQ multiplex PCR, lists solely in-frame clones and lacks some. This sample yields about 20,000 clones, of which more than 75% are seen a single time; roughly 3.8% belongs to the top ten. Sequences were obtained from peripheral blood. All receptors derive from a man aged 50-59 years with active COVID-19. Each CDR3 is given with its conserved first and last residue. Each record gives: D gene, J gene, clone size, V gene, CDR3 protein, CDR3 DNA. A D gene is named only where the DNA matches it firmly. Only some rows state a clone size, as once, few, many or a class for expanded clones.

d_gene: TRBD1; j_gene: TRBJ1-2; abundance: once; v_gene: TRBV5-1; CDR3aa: CASRRDSLNYGYTF; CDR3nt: TGCGCCAGCAGACGGGACAGCCTAAACTATGGCTACACCTTC
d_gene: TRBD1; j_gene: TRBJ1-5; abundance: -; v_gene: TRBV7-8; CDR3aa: CASSRGHDRGNQPQHF; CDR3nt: TGTGCCAGCAGTCGAGGCCACGACAGGGGGAATCAGCCCCAGCATTTT
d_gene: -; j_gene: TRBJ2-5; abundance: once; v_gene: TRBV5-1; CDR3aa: CASSLFGAGETQYF; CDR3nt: TGCGCCAGCAGCTTGTTTGGGGCGGGGGAGACCCAGTACTTC
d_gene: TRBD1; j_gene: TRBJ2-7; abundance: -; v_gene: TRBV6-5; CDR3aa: CASRRGTDRSGEQYF; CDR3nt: TGTGCCAGCAGACGAGGGACAGACCGATCGGGCGAGCAGTACTTC
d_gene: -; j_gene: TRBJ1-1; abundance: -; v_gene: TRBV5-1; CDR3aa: CASSLSPGGFPEAFF; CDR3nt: TGCGCCAGCAGCTTGAGTCCGGGAGGATTTCCTGAAGCTTTCTTT
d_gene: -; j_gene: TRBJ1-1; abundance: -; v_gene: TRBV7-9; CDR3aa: CASSQPRDSTEAFF; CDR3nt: TGTGCCAGCAGCCAACCGAGAGATAGCACTGAAGCTTTCTTT
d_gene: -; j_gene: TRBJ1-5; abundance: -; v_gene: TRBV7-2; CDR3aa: CASSLGRGGQPQHF; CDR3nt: TGTGCCAGCAGCTTAGGGAGGGGGGGTCAGCCCCAGCATTTT
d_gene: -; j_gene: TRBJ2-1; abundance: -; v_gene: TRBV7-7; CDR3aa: CASSTSGANPNEQFF; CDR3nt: TGTGCCAGCAGCACGTCGGGAGCAAATCCCAATGAGCAGTTCTTC
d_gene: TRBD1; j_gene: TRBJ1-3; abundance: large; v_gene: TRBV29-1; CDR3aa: CSVQGGLGNTIYF; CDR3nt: TGCAGCGTTCAGGGGGGCCTCGGAAACACCATATATTTT
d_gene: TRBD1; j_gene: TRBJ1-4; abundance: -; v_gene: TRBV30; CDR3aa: CAWVGTGGLGKLFF; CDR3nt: TGTGCCTGGGTGGGGACAGGGGGGCTTGGAAAACTGTTTTTT
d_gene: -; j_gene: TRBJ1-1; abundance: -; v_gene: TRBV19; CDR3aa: CASRQITAGLNTEAFF; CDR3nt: TGTGCCAGTCGACAGATCACGGCAGGGTTGAACACTGAAGCTTTCTTT
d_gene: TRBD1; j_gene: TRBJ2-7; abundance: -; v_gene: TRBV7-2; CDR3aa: CASSSSGGSYEQYF; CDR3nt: TGTGCCAGCAGCTCCTCAGGGGGTTCCTACGAGCAGTACTTC
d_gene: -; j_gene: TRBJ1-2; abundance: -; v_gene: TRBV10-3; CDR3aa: CAISDLVANYGYTF; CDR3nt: TGTGCCATCAGTGATTTGGTAGCTAACTATGGCTACACCTTC
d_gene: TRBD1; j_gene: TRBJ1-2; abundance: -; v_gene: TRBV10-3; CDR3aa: CAISARGTGDGYGYTF; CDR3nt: TGTGCCATCAGCGCCCGCGGGACAGGGGATGGCTATGGCTACACCTTC
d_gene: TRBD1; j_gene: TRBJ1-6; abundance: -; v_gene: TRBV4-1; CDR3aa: CASSQDWGQGPFSGISPLHF; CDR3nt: TGCGCCAGCAGCCAAGATTGGGGACAGGGGCCATTTTCCGGGATTTCACCCCTCCACTTT
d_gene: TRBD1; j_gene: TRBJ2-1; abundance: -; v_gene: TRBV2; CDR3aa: CASSGETGEFSEQFF; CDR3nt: TGTGCCAGCAGTGGTGAGACAGGGGAATTTAGTGAGCAGTTCTTC
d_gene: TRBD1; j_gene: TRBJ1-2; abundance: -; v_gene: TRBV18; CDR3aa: CASSPTTGQGVGGYTF; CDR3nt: TGTGCCAGCTCACCTACAACCGGACAGGGAGTTGGCGGCTACACCTTC
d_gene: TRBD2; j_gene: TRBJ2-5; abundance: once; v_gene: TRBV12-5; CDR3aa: CASGLFGTSGYQETQYF; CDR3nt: TGTGCTAGTGGTTTGTTCGGGACTAGCGGGTACCAAGAGACCCAGTACTTC
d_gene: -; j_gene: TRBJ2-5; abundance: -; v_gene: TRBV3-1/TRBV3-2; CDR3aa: CASSQEQGQETQYF; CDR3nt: TGTGCCAGCAGCCAAGAACAGGGCCAAGAGACCCAGTACTTC
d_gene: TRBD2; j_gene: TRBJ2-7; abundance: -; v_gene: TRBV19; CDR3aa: CASSIGGGGAVGEQYF; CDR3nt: TGTGCCAGTAGTATCGGAGGCGGGGGGGCCGTAGGCGAGCAGTACTTC
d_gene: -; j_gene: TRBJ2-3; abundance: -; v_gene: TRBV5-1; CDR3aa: CASSSRQGTDTQYF; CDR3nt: TGCGCCAGCAGCTCCCGACAGGGCACAGATACGCAGTATTTT
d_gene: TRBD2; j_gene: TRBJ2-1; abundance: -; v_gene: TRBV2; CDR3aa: CASGGLVQGEQFF; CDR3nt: TGTGCCAGCGGAGGACTAGTGCAGGGTGAGCAGTTCTTC
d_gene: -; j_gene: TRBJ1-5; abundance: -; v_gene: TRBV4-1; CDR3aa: CASSPLKRPNNQPQHF; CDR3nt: TGCGCCAGCAGCCCCTTAAAGCGGCCTAACAATCAGCCCCAGCATTTT
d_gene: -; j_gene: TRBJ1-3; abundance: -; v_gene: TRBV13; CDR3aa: CASGAGEAPSGNTIYF; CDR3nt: TGTGCCAGCGGGGCGGGGGAGGCGCCCTCTGGAAACACCATATATTTT
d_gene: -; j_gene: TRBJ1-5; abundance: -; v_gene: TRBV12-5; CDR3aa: CASGPSTYIGDGNDQPQHF; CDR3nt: TGTGCTAGTGGCCCGAGTACCTACATAGGGGATGGGAATGATCAGCCCCAGCATTTT
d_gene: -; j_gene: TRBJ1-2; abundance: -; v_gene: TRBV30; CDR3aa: CAWSPTGFGYTF; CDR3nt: TGTGCCTGGAGCCCGACGGGGTTCGGCTACACCTTC
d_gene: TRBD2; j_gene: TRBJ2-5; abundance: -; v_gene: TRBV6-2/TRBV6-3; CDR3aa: CASNPGLEETQYF; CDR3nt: TGTGCCAGCAACCCGGGACTAGAAGAGACCCAGTACTTC
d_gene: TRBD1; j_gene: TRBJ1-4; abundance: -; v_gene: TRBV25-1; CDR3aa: CASGGQGSGEKLFF; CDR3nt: TGTGCCAGCGGGGGACAGGGAAGTGGAGAAAAACTGTTTTTT
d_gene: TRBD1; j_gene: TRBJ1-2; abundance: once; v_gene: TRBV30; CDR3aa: CAWRIPGGVYGYTF; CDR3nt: TGTGCCTGGAGGATTCCAGGGGGTGTTTATGGCTACACCTTC
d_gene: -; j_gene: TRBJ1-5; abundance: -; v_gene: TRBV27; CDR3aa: CASRLGGGPGQPQHF; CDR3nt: TGTGCCAGCAGACTCGGGGGGGGGCCCGGTCAGCCCCAGCATTTT
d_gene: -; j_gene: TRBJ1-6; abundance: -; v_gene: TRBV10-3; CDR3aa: CAISEQGRGNSPLHF; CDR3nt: TGTGCCATCAGTGAACAGGGACGAGGTAATTCACCCCTCCACTTT
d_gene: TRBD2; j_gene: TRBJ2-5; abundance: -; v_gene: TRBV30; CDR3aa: CAWSPLASGGAKTQYF; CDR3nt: TGTGCCTGGAGCCCCCTGGCTAGCGGGGGGGCCAAGACCCAGTACTTC
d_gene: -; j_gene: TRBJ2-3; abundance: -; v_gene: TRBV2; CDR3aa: CASTTRADTQYF; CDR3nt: TGTGCCAGCACGACTAGAGCAGATACGCAGTATTTT
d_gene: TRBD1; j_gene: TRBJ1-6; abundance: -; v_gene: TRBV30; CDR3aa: CATSTGGVNSPLHF; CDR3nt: TGTGCCACCTCGACAGGGGGCGTAAATTCACCCCTCCACTTT
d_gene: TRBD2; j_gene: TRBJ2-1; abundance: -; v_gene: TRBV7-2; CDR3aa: CASSRAGGGINEQFF; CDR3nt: TGTGCCAGCAGCCGCGCCGGCGGGGGGATCAATGAGCAGTTCTTC
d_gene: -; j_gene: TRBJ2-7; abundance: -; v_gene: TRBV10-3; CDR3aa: CAIGLRVGQLSYEQYF; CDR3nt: TGTGCCATCGGATTAAGGGTAGGACAGTTATCCTACGAGCAGTACTTC
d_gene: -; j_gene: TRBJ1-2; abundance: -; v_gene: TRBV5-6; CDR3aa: CASMAGTAGVGYTF; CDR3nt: TGTGCCAGCATGGCTGGGACGGCGGGGGTTGGCTACACCTTC
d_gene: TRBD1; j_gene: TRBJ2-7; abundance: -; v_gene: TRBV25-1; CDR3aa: CASSEVSGGNEQYF; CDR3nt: TGTGCCAGCAGTGAAGTGTCAGGGGGCAACGAGCAGTACTTC
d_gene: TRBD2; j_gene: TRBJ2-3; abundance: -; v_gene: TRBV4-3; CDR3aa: CASSQDRSGDTDTQYF; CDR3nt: TGCGCCAGCAGCCAAGACAGAAGCGGGGACACAGATACGCAGTATTTT
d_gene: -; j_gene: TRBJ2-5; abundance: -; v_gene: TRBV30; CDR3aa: CAWRGAGLQETQYF; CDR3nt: TGTGCCTGGAGGGGCGCAGGCCTTCAAGAGACCCAGTACTTC
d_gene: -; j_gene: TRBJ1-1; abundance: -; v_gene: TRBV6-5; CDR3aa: CASSNRVRDTEAFF; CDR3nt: TGTGCCAGCAGTAACAGGGTCCGGGACACTGAAGCTTTCTTT
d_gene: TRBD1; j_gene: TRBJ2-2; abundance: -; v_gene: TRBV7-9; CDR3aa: CASSLNRGQAGELFF; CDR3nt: TGTGCCAGCAGCTTAAACAGGGGGCAAGCCGGGGAGCTGTTTTTT
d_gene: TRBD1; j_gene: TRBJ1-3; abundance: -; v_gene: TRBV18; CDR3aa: CASSPRDRAGGNTIYF; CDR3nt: TGTGCCAGCTCACCACGAGACAGGGCAGGAGGAAACACCATATATTTT
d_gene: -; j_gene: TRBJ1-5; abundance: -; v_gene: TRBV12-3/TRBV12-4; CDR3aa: CASSSRSKPQHF; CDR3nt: TGTGCCAGCAGTTCCCGGTCTAAGCCCCAGCATTTT
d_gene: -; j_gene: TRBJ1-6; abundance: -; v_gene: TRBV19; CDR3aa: CASSISGKPNSYNSPLHF; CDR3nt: TGTGCCAGTAGTATTTCGGGAAAGCCCAACTCCTATAATTCACCCCTCCACTTT